The present entry profiles one T cell receptor (beta chain) with its context. This sample is part of a study of blood T cell repertoires in COVID-19. The length of the CDR3 is 13 residues. V trimming: 7 bases; J trimming: 8 bases; junction bases outside the gene matches: 5. CDR1 is KGHDR, CDR2 SFDVKD, per germline. Sequencing was performed with immunoSEQ multiplex PCR; in TCRdb, only in-frame clones are kept and a portion is missing. The table lists about 330,000 clones, about 92% of them singletons. The V and J genes are TRBV24-1 and TRBJ2-1; 9 nucleotides agree with TRBD1. Input material: PBMCs or T cells enriched from blood (not recorded which). This TCR derives from a woman in her twenties or thirties who had recovered from COVID-19. The CDR3 region is CATRRTGADEQFF. The DNA of the CDR3 is TGTGCCACCAGGCGGACAGGGGCGGATGAGCAGTTCTTC.